Listed below are T cell receptor beta chains from one sample, sequenced in a study of radiation and T cells in renal cell carcinoma. Some clones are missing from TCRdb's copy, which holds only in-frame ones; the method was immunoSEQ multiplex PCR. The repertoire holds some 100,000 clones, with roughly 82% as singletons. This specimen consisted of blood, obtained from a patient whose treatment included radiotherapy and nephrectomy. The origin of the receptors is a man in his fifties or sixties with renal cell carcinoma. The CDR3 runs from the conserved cysteine through the conserved F or W. D genes are given only for firm matches. Only part of the rows carry a size: once, few, many, or a class if the clone is expanded.

>-|TRBV4-1|TRBJ2-7|-
TGCGCCAGCAGCCCCAAGCCCTCGGGGAGGAATCTCTACGAGCAGTACTTC
CASSPKPSGRNLYEQYF
>-|TRBV4-3|TRBJ2-1|TRBD2
TGCGCCAGCAGCCCAAGAGGACTAGTTCCGCATGAGCAGTTCTTC
CASSPRGLVPHEQFF
>-|TRBV2|TRBJ1-5|-
TGTGCCAGTACGGGGAGGGGGGGCAATCAGCCCCAGCATTTT
CASTGRGGNQPQHF
>-|TRBV6-1|TRBJ2-3|-
TGTGCCAGCATCACGGGTCTCTACTCCACAGATACGCAGTATTTT
CASITGLYSTDTQYF
>-|TRBV4-2|TRBJ1-3|-
TGTGCCAGCAGCCAAGAAGACGGGGTTGGAAACACCATATATTTT
CASSQEDGVGNTIYF
>-|TRBV5-4|TRBJ1-4|-
TGTGCCAGCAGCTTGGCGCAAGCAACTAATGAAAAACTGTTTTTT
CASSLAQATNEKLFF
>-|TRBV6-1|TRBJ2-7|-
TGTGCCAGCAGTGAGGCCCCGGGGAGCTCCTACGAGCAGTACTTC
CASSEAPGSSYEQYF
>-|TRBV28|TRBJ1-2|-
TGTGCCAGCAGTCAACAGGGATCTAACTATGGCTACACCTTC
CASSQQGSNYGYTF
>-|TRBV2|TRBJ1-3|TRBD1
TGTGCCACATCGACAGGGAATGGAAACACCATATATTTT
CATSTGNGNTIYF
>-|TRBV29-1|TRBJ2-1|-
TGCAGCGTTGAGGGCATTCCCTTCGGTAATGAGCAGTTCTTC
CSVEGIPFGNEQFF
>-|TRBV19|TRBJ2-1|-
TGTGCCAGTAGTATCGGAGGCCGCCGGAGTAACAATGAGCAGTTCTTC
CASSIGGRRSNNEQFF
>once|TRBV4-3|TRBJ1-2|TRBD1
TGCGCCAGCAGCCGAGCGGGACAGGGAAAATATGGCTACACCTTC
CASSRAGQGKYGYTF
>few|TRBV10-1|TRBJ2-7|-
TGCGCCAGCTCCGCCTCCTACGAGCAGTACTTC
CASSASYEQYF
>-|TRBV18|TRBJ2-5|-
TGTGCCAGCTCACCAGCGGACCAAGAGACCCAGTACTTC
CASSPADQETQYF
>-|TRBV18|TRBJ2-7|-
TGTGCCAGCTCACCAGGGGCAAACTACGAGCAGTACTTC
CASSPGANYEQYF
>-|TRBV6-6|TRBJ1-1|-
TGTGCCAGCAGTCCAAACGGACTGAACACTGAAGCTTTCTTT
CASSPNGLNTEAFF
>once|TRBV5-1|TRBJ2-1|TRBD2
TGCGCCAGCAGCTTGGGGGGACTAGACCGCCAGCAGTTCTTC
CASSLGGLDRQQFF
>-|TRBV27|TRBJ2-7|-
TGTGCCAGCAGTAAACAGGGCTCGGCGGACGAGCAGTACTTC
CASSKQGSADEQYF
>-|TRBV6-1|TRBJ2-5|TRBD2
TGTGCCAGCAGTGAGGGACTAGCAGAGACCCAGTACTTC
CASSEGLAETQYF
>-|TRBV7-9|TRBJ2-7|-
TGTGCCAGCACCTTCGGCAAGATAGGCTACGAGCAGTACTTC
CASTFGKIGYEQYF
>-|TRBV15|TRBJ2-7|-
TGTGCCACCAGCGTCTCCCTGGGGCAGGCCCTCGGTGAGCAGTACTTC
CATSVSLGQALGEQYF
>-|TRBV5-6|TRBJ1-4|-
TGTGCCAGCAGCTCGTATCCGGGACGGACTAATGAAAAACTGTTTTTT
CASSSYPGRTNEKLFF
>-|TRBV6-5|TRBJ1-1|TRBD1
TGTGCCAGCATGGGACAGGGGAAGGGTGAAGCTTTCTTT
CASMGQGKGEAFF
>-|TRBV7-8|TRBJ2-1|TRBD1
TGTGCCAGCAGCCTCCGGGACAGGGGGCTAGTTGAGCAGTTCTTC
CASSLRDRGLVEQFF
>-|TRBV25-1|TRBJ2-2|TRBD2
TGTGCCAGCAGTCGGACTAGCGTGGACACCGGGGAGCTGTTTTTT
CASSRTSVDTGELFF
>-|TRBV27|TRBJ1-1|-
TGTGCCAGCAGTGCCGCCAGGGGCGGGACTGAAGCTTTCTTT
CASSAARGGTEAFF
>-|TRBV7-2|TRBJ2-1|-
TGTGCCAGCACCCCGGACTCGACCTACAATGAGCAGTTCTTC
CASTPDSTYNEQFF
>few|TRBV4-1|TRBJ2-7|TRBD2
TGCGCCAGCAGCCAAGGGCGGGGGGGAGCTAGCGGGAGTTCCTACGAGCAGTACTTC
CASSQGRGGASGSSYEQYF
>once|TRBV7-2|TRBJ2-1|TRBD2
TGTGCCAGCAGCCCGACCGGGACTAGGCGATTCAATGAGCAGTTCTTC
CASSPTGTRRFNEQFF
>-|TRBV7-2|TRBJ1-1|TRBD1
TGTGCCAGCAGCTCCGCGACAGGGCGGAACACTGAAGCTTTCTTT
CASSSATGRNTEAFF
>-|TRBV6-1|TRBJ1-1|-
TGTGCCAGCAGTTTTGAGGTAGACACTGAAGCTTTCTTT
CASSFEVDTEAFF
>-|TRBV18|TRBJ1-1|TRBD1
TGTGCCAGCTCACCGACAGGGGGGACTGAAGCTTTCTTT
CASSPTGGTEAFF
>-|TRBV15|TRBJ2-1|-
TGTGCCACCAGCAGAGATTTTGTCAATGAGCAGTTCTTC
CATSRDFVNEQFF
>-|TRBV9|TRBJ2-3|-
TGTGCCAGCAGCGGGAACACAGATACGCAGTATTTT
CASSGNTDTQYF
>once|TRBV6-5|TRBJ2-6|-
TGTGCCAGCAGTTACAGGACGGTTTCTGGGGCCAACGTCCTGACTTTC
CASSYRTVSGANVLTF
>-|TRBV10-1|TRBJ2-1|TRBD1
TGCGCCAGCGCTAGTGACAGGGGCCGGAATGAGCAGTTCTTC
CASASDRGRNEQFF
>-|TRBV4-1|TRBJ2-2|-
TGCGCCAGCAGCCCAAGGGTTGGGGGGAACACCGGGGAGCTGTTTTTT
CASSPRVGGNTGELFF
>-|TRBV5-1|TRBJ1-5|-
TGCGCCAGCAGCCCTGCAGGGAACGGCAATCAGCCCCAGCATTTT
CASSPAGNGNQPQHF
>-|TRBV28|TRBJ1-1|-
TGTGCCAGCAGCCCCGGGACTTGGGAAGCTTTCTTT
CASSPGTWEAFF
>-|TRBV30|TRBJ1-5|-
TGTGCCTGGAGTGAGGGACCTAATCAGCCCCAGCATTTT
CAWSEGPNQPQHF